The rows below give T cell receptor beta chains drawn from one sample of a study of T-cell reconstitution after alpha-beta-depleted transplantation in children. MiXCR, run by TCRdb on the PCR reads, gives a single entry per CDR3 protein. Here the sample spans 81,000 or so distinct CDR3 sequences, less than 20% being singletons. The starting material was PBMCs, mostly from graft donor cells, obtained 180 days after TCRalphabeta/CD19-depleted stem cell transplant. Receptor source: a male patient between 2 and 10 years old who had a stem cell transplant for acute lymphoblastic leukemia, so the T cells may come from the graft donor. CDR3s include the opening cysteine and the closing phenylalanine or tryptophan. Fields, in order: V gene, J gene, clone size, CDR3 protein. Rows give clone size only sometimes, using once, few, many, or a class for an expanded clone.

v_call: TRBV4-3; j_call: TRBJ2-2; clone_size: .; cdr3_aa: CASSHSSSADGELFF
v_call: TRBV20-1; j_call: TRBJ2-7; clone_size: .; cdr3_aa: CSTDILRPYGGYEQYF
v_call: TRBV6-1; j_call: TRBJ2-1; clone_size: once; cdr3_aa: CASSEMNEQFF
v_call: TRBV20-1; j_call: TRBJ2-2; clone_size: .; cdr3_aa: CSAPRRDREDTGELFF
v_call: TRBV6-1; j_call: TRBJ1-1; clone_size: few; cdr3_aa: CASSTFGQGGTEAFF
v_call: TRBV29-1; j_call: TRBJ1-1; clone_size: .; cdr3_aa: CSASDGNTEAFF
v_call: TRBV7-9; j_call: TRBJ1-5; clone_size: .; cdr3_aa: CASSLAGDNQPQHF
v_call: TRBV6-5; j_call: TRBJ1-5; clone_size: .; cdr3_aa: CASSNPLRTVRSNQPQHF
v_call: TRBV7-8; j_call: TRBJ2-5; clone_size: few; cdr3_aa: CASSSPRYRESEGLQYF
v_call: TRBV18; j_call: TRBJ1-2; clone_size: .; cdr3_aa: CASSPQQGSYGYTF
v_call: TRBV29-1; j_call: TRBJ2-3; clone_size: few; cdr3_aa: CSVGLRGADTQYF
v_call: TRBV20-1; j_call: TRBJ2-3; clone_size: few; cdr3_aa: CSADLAGGVTDTQYF
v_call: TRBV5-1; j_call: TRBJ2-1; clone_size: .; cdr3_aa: CASSLPGQGAYEQFF
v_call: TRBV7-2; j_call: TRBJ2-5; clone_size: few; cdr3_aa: CASSFVAGGLRETQYF
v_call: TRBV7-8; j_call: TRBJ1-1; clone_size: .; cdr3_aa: CASSLGGIEAFF
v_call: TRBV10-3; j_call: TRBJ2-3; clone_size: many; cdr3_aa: CAFSIGTGTDTQYF
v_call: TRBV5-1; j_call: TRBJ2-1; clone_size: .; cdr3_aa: CASALVGTSGGWNEQFF
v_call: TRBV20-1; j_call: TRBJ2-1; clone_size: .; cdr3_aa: CSARDLGDRGVNEQFF
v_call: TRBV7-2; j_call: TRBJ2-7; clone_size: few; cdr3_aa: CASSFDRVVVEQYF
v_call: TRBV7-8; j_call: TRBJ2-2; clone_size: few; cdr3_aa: CASRRTITGSGGGELFF
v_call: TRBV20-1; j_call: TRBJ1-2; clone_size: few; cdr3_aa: CSAAPRVNYGYTF
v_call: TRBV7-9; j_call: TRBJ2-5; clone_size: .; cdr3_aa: CASSLAVGARGETQYF
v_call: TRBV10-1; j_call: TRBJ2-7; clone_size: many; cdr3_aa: CASSVGLRVSEQYF
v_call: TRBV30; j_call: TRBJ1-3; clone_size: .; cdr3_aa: CAWNPGSGNTIYF